This T cell receptor (beta chain) came from a study of a mutant IDH1 vaccine in newly diagnosed glioma (dated by TCRdb to the early 2020s). For context, the study as a whole: Of the roughly 34 treated patients, 62.5% were male and around 38% were female, and a mean age of around 40 years was recorded. Before enrollment, most patients had been given radiochemotherapy with temozolomide as standard therapy, while the rest had received either radiotherapy alone or temozolomide alone. Peripheral blood samples were drawn at six visits, namely V03 (baseline), V05, V07, V10, V12 and V13. For exploratory analyses, longitudinal TCRB deep sequencing was carried out in roughly 25 treated patients wherever samples were available. General study outcomes and caveats: PBMC samples for TCRB deep sequencing were selected based on availability. Immune responses induced by the vaccine were seen in 93.3% of patients across multiple MHC alleles. No apparent relationship was observed between pseudoprogression and alterations in the top peripheral T cell clonotypes detected by TCRB sequencing. It was noted by the authors that analyses of patient blood samples could not be reproduced owing to sample limitations.

Library prep was done by the immunoSEQ multiplex PCR assay. Rearranged TCR beta chain sequences were amplified with the hsTCRB Kit following the manufacturer's protocol. Sequencing of TCRB libraries was carried out on an Illumina MiSeq. Turning to the authors' computational methods: The proprietary platform of the kit vendor was used for demultiplexing, trimming and gene mapping. TCRdb obtained this table from immuneACCESS and retained in-frame rearrangements with V and J assigned. These tables miss some clones; where compared with another copy, unresolved V genes account for less than half of the shortfall, and the remainder is unexplained. That table supplies the V and J calls and clone size; D and trimming were determined from the DNA. In this sample the table shows over 75,000 clones, around 77% of which occur a single time. In total, the top ten clones hold around 7% of the sample. This clone was observed once. Its antigen remains undetermined. Base quality data are lacking; no much larger clone is found one base away.

The time point label for this specimen denotes: baseline, week 1 (first vaccination visit). Reading the label with the study, this specimen's treatment or condition is: pre-vaccination baseline after standard-of-care therapy. Newly diagnosed WHO grade 3 or 4 IDH1-mutant astrocytomas showing loss of nuclear ATRX were present in the donors. The samples were drawn from NOA16, a multicentre, single-arm, open-label phase I trial in Germany that tested a mutant IDH1 peptide vaccine in humans for the first time. Blood drawn at visit V03 was used as the baseline sample for immunogenicity testing. Genomic DNA for TCRB sequencing was extracted from EDTA blood using the DNeasy Blood and Tissue Kit. The origin of this receptor is a man between 35 and 55 years old with glioma. The sequences come from PBMCs, collected from a glioma patient treated with radiotherapy, temozolomide or both.

The CDR3 loop reads CASSYSNVREDTQYF. The sequenced DNA: TGTGCCAGCAGTTACTCGAACGTTAGGGAAGATACGCAGTATTTT. The chain employs TRBV6-6 and TRBJ2-3; the D gene cannot be named for sure. Reading the germline V gene (reference sequence) gives CDR1 MNHNY and CDR2 SVGAGI. The CDR3 runs 15 amino acids, cysteine and phenylalanine included. Only the CDR3 DNA stays, 45 bases, in frame from base 1. The germline ends are 12 bases apart after V is trimmed by 0 bases and J by 5 bases.